Given below is one TCR beta chain in context. The source of the sample is a study of patients and donors after allogeneic stem cell transplantation. This CDR3 comprises 17 residues. Germline V gene data show CDR1 as SGHRS and CDR2 as YFSETQ. Trimming cost V 4 bases and J 0 bases, with 18 bases left between them. TCRdb re-analysed the RT-PCR reads in MiXCR, keeping a single row per CDR3 protein. The table has about 100,000 distinct CDR3 sequences, approximately 35% seen once; the top ten hold roughly 30%. The chain joins TRBV5-1 to TRBJ2-3; TRBD1 might be the D (6 bases). Input material: blood, either unsorted or a sorted T cell fraction (not recorded which). The origin of this receptor is a human donor who was either an allogeneic HSCT recipient or a stem cell or donor lymphocyte infusion donor (not recorded which). It is not recorded whose cells these are; they may come from a transplant donor. The CDR3 sequence is CASSPPYRDTSTDTQYF. The CDR3 nucleotides read TGCGCCAGCAGCCCCCCCTACAGGGACACTAGCACAGATACGCAGTATTTT. Drawing the rest from reference TRBV5-1 and TRBJ2-3, the complete variable domain is KAGVTQTPRYLIKTRGQQVTLSCSPISGHRSVSWYQQTPGQGLQFLFEYFSETQRNKGNFPGRFSGRQFSNSRSEMNVSTLELGDSALYLCASSPPYRDTSTDTQYFGPGTRLTVL.